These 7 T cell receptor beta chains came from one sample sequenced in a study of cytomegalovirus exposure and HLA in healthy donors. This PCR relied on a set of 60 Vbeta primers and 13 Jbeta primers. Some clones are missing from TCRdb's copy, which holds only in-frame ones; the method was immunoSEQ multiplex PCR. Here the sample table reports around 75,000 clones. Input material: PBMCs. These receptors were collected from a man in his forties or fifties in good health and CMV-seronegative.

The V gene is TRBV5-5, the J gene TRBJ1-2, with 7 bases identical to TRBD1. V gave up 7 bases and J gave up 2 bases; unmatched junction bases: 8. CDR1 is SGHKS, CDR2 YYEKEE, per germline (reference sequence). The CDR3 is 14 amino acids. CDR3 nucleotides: TGTGCCAGCGGGGGGACAGCAGCCAACTATGGCTACACCTTC. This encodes CASGGTAANYGYTF.

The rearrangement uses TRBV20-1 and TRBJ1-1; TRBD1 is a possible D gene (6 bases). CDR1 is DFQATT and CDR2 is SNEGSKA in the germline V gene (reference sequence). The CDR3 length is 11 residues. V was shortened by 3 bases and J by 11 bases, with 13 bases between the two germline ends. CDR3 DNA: TGCAGTGCTAGTGAGGGGGTAGTGGCTTTCTTT. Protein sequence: CSASEGVVAFF.

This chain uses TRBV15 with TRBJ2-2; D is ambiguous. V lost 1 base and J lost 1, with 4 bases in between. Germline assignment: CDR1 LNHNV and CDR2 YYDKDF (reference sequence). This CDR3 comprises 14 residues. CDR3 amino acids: CATSRGGNTGELFF. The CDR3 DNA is TGTGCCACCAGCAGAGGAGGGAACACCGGGGAGCTGTTTTTT.

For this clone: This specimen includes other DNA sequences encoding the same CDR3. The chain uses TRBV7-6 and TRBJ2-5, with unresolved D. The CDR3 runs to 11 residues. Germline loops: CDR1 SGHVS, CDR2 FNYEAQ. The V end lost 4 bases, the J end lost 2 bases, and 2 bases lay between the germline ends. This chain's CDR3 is CASSSQETQYF. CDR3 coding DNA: TGTGCCAGCAGCTCTCAAGAGACCCAGTACTTC.

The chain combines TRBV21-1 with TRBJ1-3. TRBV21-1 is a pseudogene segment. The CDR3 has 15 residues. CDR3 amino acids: CASSKVAGGGNTIYF. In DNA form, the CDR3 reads TGTGCCAGCAGCAAAGTAGCGGGGGGTGGAAACACCATATATTTT.

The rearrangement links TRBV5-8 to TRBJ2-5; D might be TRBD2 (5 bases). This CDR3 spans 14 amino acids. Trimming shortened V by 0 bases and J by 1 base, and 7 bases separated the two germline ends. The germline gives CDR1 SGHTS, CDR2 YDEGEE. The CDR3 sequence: CASSLAGFQETQYF. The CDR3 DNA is TGTGCCAGCAGCTTGGCGGGATTCCAAGAGACCCAGTACTTC.

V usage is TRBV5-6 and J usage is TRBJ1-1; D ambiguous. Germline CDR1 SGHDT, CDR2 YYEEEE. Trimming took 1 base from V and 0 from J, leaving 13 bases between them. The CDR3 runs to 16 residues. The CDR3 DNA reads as TGTGCCAGCAGCTTGTCCGTATTCTTTGTGAACACTGAAGCTTTCTTT. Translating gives CASSLSVFFVNTEAFF.